The next 3 T cell receptor beta chains were all read from a single sample in a study of cytomegalovirus exposure and HLA in healthy donors. A multiplex PCR was run with 60 Vbeta primers and 13 Jbeta primers. Produced via immunoSEQ multiplex PCR; TCRdb's table is partial and in-frame only. This sample carries some 270,000 clones, 75% to 90% of them seen once, and the ten largest clones take less than 0.4%. What was sequenced was PBMCs. These receptors were obtained from a girl aged 2-10 years in good health and CMV-seronegative.

J is TRBJ2-7 and V is TRBV28; 9 nucleotides line up with TRBD1. From germline, CDR1 is MDHEN and CDR2 SYDVKM. The ends lost 6 bases at V and 5 bases at J; junction bases unmatched: 14. There are 16 residues in the CDR3. The CDR3 spells CASSPRQGQGVDEQYF. The CDR3 bases are TGTGCCAGCAGCCCTCGCCAGGGACAGGGAGTCGACGAGCAGTACTTC.

The V gene is TRBV7-9, the J gene TRBJ2-3; TRBD1 matches 8 bases. Germline CDR1 and CDR2: SEHNR and FQNEAQ (reference sequence). The length of the CDR3 is 14 residues. V lost 5 bases and J lost 1; bases outside the gene matches: 2. The CDR3 DNA reads as TGTGCCAGCAGCCAGGACAGGGGCACAGATACGCAGTATTTT. Encoded protein: CASSQDRGTDTQYF.

J is TRBJ2-7 and V is TRBV4-2, with 13 bases identical to TRBD2. The CDR3 loop spans 18 amino acids. With 0 bases clipped from V and 0 bases from J, the junction kept 5 bases outside the gene matches. Germline V gene data show CDR1 as LGHNA and CDR2 as YNFKEQ. The CDR3 loop reads CASSQDSGTSGTSYEQYF. The CDR3 nucleotides read TGTGCCAGCAGCCAAGATTCTGGGACTAGCGGGACCTCCTACGAGCAGTACTTC.